The sequence of this T cell receptor beta chain was determined in a study of spatial heterogeneity in lung cancer. Notes on the study in general: At resection, ubiquitous expanded tumor TCRs appeared in blood more than at follow-up.

In regard to this clonotype: Its antigen is unidentified.

Individually, TCR cDNA molecules were each labelled with a unique molecular identifier. TCRdb re-called the 5' RACE reads with MiXCR, one entry per CDR3 protein. The sample contains under 6,000 distinct CDR3 sequences, about 28% of which appear only once. Time point reported: sample taken at primary tumor resection. Tumor, nontumor lung or frozen PBMC supplied whole RNA that was sequenced unsorted. There were 72 donors, all of them untreated patients with early-stage non-small cell lung cancer. The CDR3 is 14 amino acids. After removal of 4 bases from V and 3 bases from J, the junction contained 6 bases not matched to a gene.

The sequence came from a male donor with early-stage non-small cell lung cancer. The chain has TRBV12-3 or TRBV12-4 and TRBJ2-7; 7 bases line up with TRBD1. The sample was PBMCs, taken at surgery. The CDR3, as DNA: TGTGCCAGCAGTTCCCGCCGACAGGGCTACGAGCAGTACTTC. It yields the protein CASSSRRQGYEQYF.